This is a list of T cell receptor beta chains from one sample in a study of memory CD4+ T cells and cytomegalovirus serostatus. Produced via immunoSEQ multiplex PCR; TCRdb's table is partial and in-frame only. The table has 52,000 or so clones, over 65% seen once. Sample: memory CD4+ T cells from blood. The receptor source for this set is an adult in good health and CMV-seronegative. The CDR3 runs from the conserved cysteine through the conserved F or W. A D gene is named only where the DNA matches it firmly. Clone size is not always given. Where it is, it says once, few, many or a class for expanded clones.

V gene	D gene	J gene	clone size	CDR3 DNA	CDR3 protein
TRBV4-2	TRBD2	TRBJ2-3	NA	TGTGCCAGCAGCCAAGAGGTCAGCGGGGGATTCACAGATACGCAGTATTTT	CASSQEVSGGFTDTQYF
TRBV5-1	TRBD1	TRBJ2-4	NA	TGCGCCAGCAGCTTGGGGGCGGGGACAGGCATCAACATTCAGTACTTC	CASSLGAGTGINIQYF
TRBV10-3	NA	TRBJ2-1	NA	TGTGCCATCAGTGAGAGGAGCCCCTACAATGAGCAGTTCTTC	CAISERSPYNEQFF
TRBV6-5	TRBD1	TRBJ1-1	NA	TGTGCCAGCAGATCGGACAGGGGTGAAGCTTTCTTT	CASRSDRGEAFF
TRBV2	NA	TRBJ2-5	NA	TGTGCCAGCAGTGGGGACGGAAAAATAACGGAGACCCAGTACTTC	CASSGDGKITETQYF
TRBV6-5	TRBD1	TRBJ1-6	medium-sized	TGTGCCAGCAGTTACGGGACAGGGAATTCACCCCTCCACTTT	CASSYGTGNSPLHF
TRBV7-2	NA	TRBJ1-5	NA	TGTGCCAGCAGCTTACGGAGCAATCAGCCCCAGCATTTT	CASSLRSNQPQHF
TRBV29-1	TRBD1	TRBJ2-1	NA	TGCAGCGTTGGGGCAGGGGGCGCAGGCAATGAGCAGTTCTTC	CSVGAGGAGNEQFF
TRBV29-1	NA	TRBJ2-5	NA	TGCAGCGTTGAACCCGAGGTGGGGTCTCGGCCCCAGTACTTC	CSVEPEVGSRPQYF
TRBV7-2	NA	TRBJ2-1	NA	TGTGCCAGCAGCTTGAGGACGACGAGCAATGAGCAGTTCTTC	CASSLRTTSNEQFF
TRBV30	TRBD1	TRBJ2-1	NA	TGTGCCTGGAGTGTAAGTGACAGGGTCAACAATGAGCAGTTCTTC	CAWSVSDRVNNEQFF
TRBV7-2	NA	TRBJ1-2	NA	TGTGCCAGCAGCCCCAGTGCGGGTTATGGCTACACCTTC	CASSPSAGYGYTF
TRBV19	NA	TRBJ1-5	NA	TGTGCCAGTAGGCCTTCGGGGGTGGGCAATCAGCCCCAGCATTTT	CASRPSGVGNQPQHF
TRBV6-1	NA	TRBJ2-1	NA	TGTGCCAGCAGCTCACCGGGCATATCGTTCTTC	CASSSPGISFF
TRBV28	NA	TRBJ1-4	once	TGTGCCTCGCGGCAGGGTAATGAAAAACTGTTTTTT	CASRQGNEKLFF
TRBV28	TRBD2	TRBJ2-5	NA	TGTGCCAGCACCCTCTTGACGGGGGGGACTCGCCAAGAGACCCAGTACTTC	CASTLLTGGTRQETQYF
TRBV6-5	NA	TRBJ1-1	NA	TGTGCCAGCAGTTACTCGATCAGCGCGAACACTGAAGCTTTCTTT	CASSYSISANTEAFF
TRBV5-5	NA	TRBJ1-2	NA	TGTGCCAGCAGCTCGTATACTAACTATGGCTACACCTTC	CASSSYTNYGYTF
TRBV18	TRBD2	TRBJ2-1	NA	TGTGCCAGCTCACCACGGGAGGGTCGGACTCCCTACAATGAGCAGTTCTTC	CASSPREGRTPYNEQFF
TRBV2	NA	TRBJ1-1	NA	TGTGCCAGCAGGGTCAGGGGCACTGAAGCTTTCTTT	CASRVRGTEAFF
TRBV28	NA	TRBJ2-6	NA	TGTGCCAGCAGCCAGGGTTTTAGCTCTGGGGCCAACGTCCTGACTTTC	CASSQGFSSGANVLTF
TRBV28	NA	TRBJ1-6	NA	TGTGCCAGCAGTCGTAGGGCTTATAATTCACCCCTCCACTTT	CASSRRAYNSPLHF
TRBV9	TRBD1	TRBJ1-4	NA	TGTGCCAGCAGCCCCCAGGGGGCGGACGGTGAAAAACTGTTTTTT	CASSPQGADGEKLFF
TRBV11-2	TRBD1	TRBJ2-3	NA	TGTGCCAGCAGCTCGTACAGGGGGCCCAACACAGATACGCAGTATTTT	CASSSYRGPNTDTQYF
TRBV9	TRBD2	TRBJ2-7	NA	TGTGCCAGCAGCGTAGCGCTAGCGGGGTTCTACGAGCAGTACTTC	CASSVALAGFYEQYF
TRBV19	TRBD1	TRBJ1-1	NA	TGTGCCAGTAGTCTGAACAGGGGGCATGACACTGAAGCTTTCTTT	CASSLNRGHDTEAFF
TRBV29-1	NA	TRBJ1-2	NA	TGCAGCGTTAAACTTGGCTACTATGGCTACACCTTC	CSVKLGYYGYTF
TRBV5-1	TRBD1	TRBJ2-7	NA	TGCGCCAGCGGAGGACAGGGCTACGAGCAGTACTTC	CASGGQGYEQYF
TRBV5-4	NA	TRBJ2-5	NA	TGTGCCAGCAGCTTGGAATGGGGGGCTGAGACCCAGTACTTC	CASSLEWGAETQYF
TRBV7-2	NA	TRBJ1-5	NA	TGTGCCAGCAGCTTAGCTTCGACGGGGAATCAGCCCCAGCATTTT	CASSLASTGNQPQHF
TRBV28	NA	TRBJ1-4	few	TGTGCCAGCAGCCGAAGGGAACCTAATGAAAAACTGTTTTTT	CASSRREPNEKLFF
TRBV30	NA	TRBJ1-2	NA	TGTGCCTGGAGCCACGTCCACGAGGGCGGACATGGCTACACCTTC	CAWSHVHEGGHGYTF
TRBV6-6	NA	TRBJ1-5	NA	TGTGCCAGCAGTTCTACGGGGGCCCACGCGGGGCAGCCCCAGCATTTT	CASSSTGAHAGQPQHF
TRBV7-9	NA	TRBJ1-1	NA	TGTGCCAGCAGCTTAGCGTCGGTGGGCGGAGCTGAAGCTTTCTTT	CASSLASVGGAEAFF
TRBV5-4	TRBD1	TRBJ1-5	NA	TGTGCCAGCAGCTTGGGGGGGACAGGGGGCAATCAGCCCCAGCATTTT	CASSLGGTGGNQPQHF
TRBV19	TRBD1	TRBJ2-1	NA	TGTGCCAGTAGCCTGGACAGGAGGTTCTTGTCCTACAATGAGCAGTTCTTC	CASSLDRRFLSYNEQFF
TRBV19	TRBD2	TRBJ2-1	NA	TGTGCCAGTAGTATACTAGCGGGGGAGAAGCAGTTCTTC	CASSILAGEKQFF
TRBV5-4	TRBD2	TRBJ2-7	NA	TGTGCCAGCAGCCCGATGACTAGCGGGGGGATTTACGAGCAGTACTTC	CASSPMTSGGIYEQYF
TRBV4-2	NA	TRBJ1-2	NA	TGTGCCAGCAGCCAAGAAAGCAGGGGTTCTAACTATGGCTACACCTTC	CASSQESRGSNYGYTF
TRBV21-1	NA	TRBJ1-2	NA	TGTGCCAGCAGCAAAGAGGGCCAGGGTCTTATCTATGGCTACACCTTC	CASSKEGQGLIYGYTF
TRBV6-5	NA	TRBJ1-1	NA	TGTGCCAGCAGTTACCGACGACAGGACACTGAAGCTTTCTTT	CASSYRRQDTEAFF
TRBV30	NA	TRBJ1-1	few	TGTGCCTGGAGTGTAAGCGGGGGGAACACTGAAGCTTTCTTT	CAWSVSGGNTEAFF
TRBV10-2	NA	TRBJ1-5	NA	TGCGCCAGCGGGGGCCGAGGGCAGATCCGAATGGGCAATCAGCCCCAGCATTTT	CASGGRGQIRMGNQPQHF
TRBV7-9	TRBD2	TRBJ2-7	NA	TGTGCCAGCAGCGAGGGAGGGAGCTCCTACGAGCAGTACTTC	CASSEGGSSYEQYF
TRBV10-3	TRBD1	TRBJ2-1	NA	TGTGCCATCAGGGGGGTGACAGGGGATTACAATGAGCAGTTCTTC	CAIRGVTGDYNEQFF
TRBV6-5	NA	TRBJ1-2	NA	TGTGCCAGCAGTTTACCGGGACACGGGGATGGCTACACCTTC	CASSLPGHGDGYTF
TRBV6-1	NA	TRBJ1-5	once	TGTGCCAGCAGGTCACAGGGCTTTAGCAATCAGCCCCAGCATTTT	CASRSQGFSNQPQHF
TRBV6-4	NA	TRBJ2-7	NA	TGTGCCACCCCCGGTATCAGGGGCCTCACCTACGAGCAGTACTTC	CATPGIRGLTYEQYF
TRBV6-6	NA	TRBJ1-2	NA	TGTGCCAGCAGTCCTAAAACTAGGACGGCAGGCGGCTACACCTTC	CASSPKTRTAGGYTF
TRBV5-1	NA	TRBJ1-3	once	TGCGCCAGCAGGGTGACAGGCTCTGGAAACACCATATATTTT	CASRVTGSGNTIYF
TRBV6-5	TRBD2	TRBJ2-7	NA	TGTGCCACCCGAAGCGGGGGGGGCTACGAGCAGTACTTC	CATRSGGGYEQYF